These 17 T cell receptor beta chains were sequenced from one sample in a study of blood T cell repertoires in COVID-19 (dated by TCRdb to the early 2020s). Receptors were amplified or captured by the immunoSEQ multiplex PCR assay. The source is immuneACCESS, and TCRdb retained only in-frame sequences with V and J called. Part of the clones is not carried over; for the studies checked, unresolved V genes explain less than half of this, and the remainder is unexplained. Present in this sample are over 350,000 clones, 85% to 90% of which were seen just once. The ten largest clones add up to over 0.9% of the sample. Sequenced: PBMCs or T cells enriched from blood (not recorded which). All receptors derive from a woman between 25 and 40 years old with acute COVID-19.

This clone has just one count. The J gene is TRBJ2-7, the V gene TRBV30; D is ambiguous. Germline V gene lookup returns CDR1 GTSNPN and CDR2 SVGIG (reference sequence). Deletions cut 0 bases from V and 0 bases from J, with 12 bases between. The CDR3 spans 15 residues. CDR3 bases: TGTGCCTGGAGTGTACGTGGCCATTCCTCCTACGAGCAGTACTTC. This sequence encodes CAWSVRGHSSYEQYF.

The chain joins TRBV7-4 to TRBJ1-6; 8 bases match TRBD1. This CDR3 region has 18 residues. The germline V gene encodes CDR1 SGHVT and CDR2 SQSDAQ. J gave up 0 bases and V 5 bases, and 9 bases lay outside the gene matches. As DNA, the CDR3 is TGTGCCAGCAGCCTCGACCCAACAGGGGGCTCCTATAATTCACCCCTCCACTTT. Protein product: CASSLDPTGGSYNSPLHF. Using reference TRBV7-4 and TRBJ1-6 for the parts outside the CDR3, the full variable domain is GAGVSQSPRYKVAKRGRDVALRCDSISGHVTLYWYRQTLGQGSEVLTYSQSDAQRDKSGRPSGRFSAERPERSVSTLKIQRTEQGDSAVYLCASSLDPTGGSYNSPLHFGNGTRLTVT.

V usage is TRBV5-1 and J usage is TRBJ2-3; TRBD2 aligns across 10 bases. The CDR3 length is 15 residues. Germline loops: CDR1 SGHRS, CDR2 YFSETQ. V shed 3 bases and J 3 bases; nucleotides not matched to a gene: 4. CDR3 in amino acids: CASSWKRGGTDTQYF. The CDR3 DNA is TGCGCCAGCAGCTGGAAGCGGGGGGGGACAGATACGCAGTATTTT.

This clone showed up just once. This specimen includes other DNA sequences encoding the same CDR3. V is TRBV5-1 and J is TRBJ1-2; possible D gene TRBD1, 5 bases. Looked up from germline, CDR1 is SGHRS and CDR2 is YFSETQ. The CDR3 runs to 13 residues. V was clipped by 1 base and J by 3 bases, with 7 bases between them. The CDR3 DNA sequence: TGCGCCAGCAGCTTGACGGGGGACTATGGCTACACCTTC. Translated: CASSLTGDYGYTF.

The V and J genes are TRBV6-2 or TRBV6-3 and TRBJ2-1; 8 nucleotides align to TRBD2. This CDR3 region has 15 residues. Unmatched junction bases numbered 4, after V lost 6 bases and J lost 0 bases. Germline CDR1 MNHEY, CDR2 SVGEGT. CDR3 loop: CASSIAGISYNEQFF. CDR3 nucleotide sequence: TGTGCCAGCAGCATAGCGGGGATCTCCTACAATGAGCAGTTCTTC.

V is TRBV9 and J is TRBJ1-1, with D hard to call. Per germline, CDR1 SGDLS and CDR2 YYNGEE. The CDR3 is 14 residues long. With 3 bases removed from V and 0 bases from J, the gap between germline ends came to 9 bases. As DNA, the CDR3 is TGTGCCAGCAGCGGGGGAGGGATGAACACTGAAGCTTTCTTT. Translated: CASSGGGMNTEAFF.

V gene TRBV15 combines with J gene TRBJ2-2; TRBD1 agrees at 11 bases. The germline gives CDR1 LNHNV, CDR2 YYDKDF (reference sequence). The length of the CDR3 is 14 residues. V was pared by 5 bases and J by 5 bases, with 1 base of the junction left unmatched. The DNA of the CDR3 is TGTGCCACCAGCGGGGACAGGGGGACCGGGGAGCTGTTTTTT. It specifies CATSGDRGTGELFF.

This chain uses TRBV6-5 with TRBJ1-3; maybe TRBD1 (5 bases). Germline CDR1 reads MNHEY; CDR2 reads SVGAGI. V lost 6 bases to trimming and J lost 0 bases, with 12 bases between them. This CDR3 region has 15 residues. The CDR3 sequence is CASRVVGRSGNTIYF. The CDR3 DNA follows: TGTGCCAGCAGGGTGGTGGGGCGCTCTGGAAACACCATATATTTT.

CDR3 in DNA: TGTGCCAGCGGAGGGGCGGGGGGACGAGCGAACACCGGGGAGCTGTTTTTT. Translation gives CASGGAGGRANTGELFF. The V call is TRBV3-1 (or the pseudogene TRBV3-2), the J call TRBJ2-2, with 8 positions matching TRBD2. This CDR3 is built from 17 residues. The germline gives CDR1 LGHDT, CDR2 YNNKEL (reference sequence). V was pared by 8 bases and J by 0 bases, with 11 bases of the junction left unmatched.

The V call is TRBV3-1 (or the pseudogene TRBV3-2), the J call TRBJ1-1; 8 bases are shared with TRBD1. Germline values: CDR1 LGHDT, CDR2 YNNKEL (reference sequence). This CDR3 contains 13 residues. The ends lost 1 base at V and 5 bases at J; junction bases unmatched: 0. The CDR3, as DNA: TGTGCCAGCAGCCAAGGACAGGGGACTGAAGCTTTCTTT. This encodes CASSQGQGTEAFF.

The V and J genes are TRBV5-6 and TRBJ1-2; no reliable D call. The V end was cut by 0 bases, the J end by 4 bases, with 7 bases between. Germline V gene lookup returns CDR1 SGHDT and CDR2 YYEEEE. The CDR3 runs to 13 residues. The CDR3 DNA follows: TGTGCCAGCAGCTTGGGGCAGATCTATGGCTACACCTTC. Protein: CASSLGQIYGYTF. Full variable domain (outside the CDR3, taken from reference TRBV5-6 and TRBJ1-2): DAGVTQSPTHLIKTRGQQVTLRCSPKSGHDTVSWYQQALGQGPQFIFQYYEEEERQRGNFPDRFSGHQFPNYSSELNVNALLLGDSALYLCASSLGQIYGYTFGSGTRLTVV.

This clone appeared once. Other DNA sequences in the sample encode the same CDR3. This chain connects TRBV30 to TRBJ1-4; 7 nucleotides align to TRBD1. The J segment lost 3 bases and the V segment lost 0 bases, leaving 4 bases of the junction unmatched. This CDR3 comprises 15 residues. The germline V gene has CDR1 GTSNPN and CDR2 SVGIG (reference sequence). The CDR3 here is CAWSVRGAANEKLFF. CDR3 nucleotide sequence: TGTGCCTGGAGTGTCAGGGGGGCCGCTAATGAAAAACTGTTTTTT.

The V gene is TRBV4-2, the J gene TRBJ1-5; TRBD1 agrees at 7 bases. Looked up from germline, CDR1 is LGHNA and CDR2 is YNFKEQ. The CDR3 consists of 19 residues. Losses at the gene ends were 2 bases for V and 2 bases for J; bases not matched to a gene: 15. The CDR3 sequence is CASSQSEDRKTRGNQPQHF. The CDR3 nucleotides read TGTGCCAGCAGCCAATCCGAGGACAGGAAAACGAGAGGCAATCAGCCCCAGCATTTT.

J is TRBJ1-1 and V is TRBV3-1 (or the pseudogene TRBV3-2), with D possibly matching TRBD1 (6 bases). V lost 4 bases, J lost 9 bases, and 18 bases lay in between. This CDR3 has 14 amino acids. The germline gives CDR1 LGHDT, CDR2 YNNKEL (reference sequence). CDR3 nucleotide sequence: TGTGCCAGCAGCCTCGGATCGCTAGGACAGAAAGCTTTCTTT. As protein: CASSLGSLGQKAFF.

The rearrangement joins TRBV6-2 or TRBV6-3 to TRBJ1-1, with TRBD1 identical over 7 bases. CDR3 length equals 13 residues. The V gene's germline CDR1 is MNHEY and CDR2 SVGEGT. V lost 5 bases to trimming and J lost 8 bases; unmatched junction nucleotides: 8. The CDR3 is CASSLQLGQEAFF. The CDR3 coding sequence is TGTGCCAGCAGTCTCCAACTGGGACAGGAAGCTTTCTTT.

This clone has only one observation. The chain combines TRBV28 with TRBJ1-4; no clear D gene. The CDR3 has 12 amino acids. The ends were cut back, 0 bases at V and 13 bases at J, with 9 bases in the middle. Germline V gene lookup returns CDR1 MDHEN and CDR2 SYDVKM. The CDR3 spells CASSLWGQGLFF. CDR3 nucleotides: TGTGCCAGCAGTTTATGGGGCCAAGGACTGTTTTTT.

The rearrangement links TRBV18 to TRBJ2-1; perhaps TRBD1 as D (6 bases). V gave up 4 bases and J gave up 2 bases, with 18 bases separating them. The germline V gene has CDR1 KGHSH and CDR2 LQKENI. CDR3 length: 17 amino acids. The CDR3 loop reads CASSLQGPQNTYNEQFF. CDR3 bases: TGTGCCAGCTCACTCCAGGGGCCGCAAAATACCTACAATGAGCAGTTCTTC.